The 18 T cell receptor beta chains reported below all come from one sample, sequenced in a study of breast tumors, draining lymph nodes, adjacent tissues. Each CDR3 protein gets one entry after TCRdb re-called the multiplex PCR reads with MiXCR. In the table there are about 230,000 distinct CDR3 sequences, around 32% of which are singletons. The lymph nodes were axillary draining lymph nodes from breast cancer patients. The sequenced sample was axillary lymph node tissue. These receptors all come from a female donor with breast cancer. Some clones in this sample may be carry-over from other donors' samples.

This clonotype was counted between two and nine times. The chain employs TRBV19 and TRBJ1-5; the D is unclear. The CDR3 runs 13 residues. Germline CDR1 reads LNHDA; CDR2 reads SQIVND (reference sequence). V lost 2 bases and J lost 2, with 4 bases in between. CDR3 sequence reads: CASSILRNQPQHF. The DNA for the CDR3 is TGTGCCAGTAGTATATTACGCAATCAGCCCCAGCATTTT. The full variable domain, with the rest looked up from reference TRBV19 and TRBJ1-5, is DGGITQSPKYLFRKEGQNVTLSCEQNLNHDAMYWYRQDPGQGLRLIYYSQIVNDFQKGDIAEGYSVSREKKESFPLTVTSAQKNPTAFYLCASSILRNQPQHFGDGTRLSIL.

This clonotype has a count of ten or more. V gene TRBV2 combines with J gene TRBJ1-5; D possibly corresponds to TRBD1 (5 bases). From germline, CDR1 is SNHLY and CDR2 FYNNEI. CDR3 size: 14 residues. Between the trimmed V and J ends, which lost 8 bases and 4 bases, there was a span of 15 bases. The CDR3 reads CASEMAGVNQPQHF. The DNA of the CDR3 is TGTGCCAGCGAAATGGCGGGGGTAAATCAGCCCCAGCATTTT.

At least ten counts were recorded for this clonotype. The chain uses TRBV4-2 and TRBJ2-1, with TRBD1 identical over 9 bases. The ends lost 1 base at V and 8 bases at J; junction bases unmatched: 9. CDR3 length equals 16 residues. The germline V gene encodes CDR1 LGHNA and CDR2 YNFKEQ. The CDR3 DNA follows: TGTGCCAGCAGCCAAGCTGGGACAGGGAATCTAGATGAGCAGTTCTTC. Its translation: CASSQAGTGNLDEQFF.

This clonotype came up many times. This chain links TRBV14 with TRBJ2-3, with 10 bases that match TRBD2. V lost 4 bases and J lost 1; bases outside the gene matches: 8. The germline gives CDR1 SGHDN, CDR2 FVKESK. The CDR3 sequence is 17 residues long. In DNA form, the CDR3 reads TGTGCCAGCAGCCCCACCCTTCTAGCGGGGGGCACAGATACGCAGTATTTT. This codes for CASSPTLLAGGTDTQYF.

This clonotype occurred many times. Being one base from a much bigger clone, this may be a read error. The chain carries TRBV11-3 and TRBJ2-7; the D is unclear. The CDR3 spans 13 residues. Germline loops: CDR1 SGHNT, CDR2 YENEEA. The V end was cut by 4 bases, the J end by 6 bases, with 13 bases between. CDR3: CASSSPRISEQYF. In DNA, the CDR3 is TGTGCCAGCAGCTCCCCTAGGATATCCGAGCAGTACTTC.

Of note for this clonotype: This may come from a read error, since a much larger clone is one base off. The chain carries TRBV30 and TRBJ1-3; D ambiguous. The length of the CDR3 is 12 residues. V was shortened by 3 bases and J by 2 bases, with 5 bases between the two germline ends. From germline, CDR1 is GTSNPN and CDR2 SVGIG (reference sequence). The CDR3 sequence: CAWSGPGNTIYF. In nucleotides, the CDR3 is TGTGCCTGGAGCGGCCCTGGAAACACCATATATTTT.

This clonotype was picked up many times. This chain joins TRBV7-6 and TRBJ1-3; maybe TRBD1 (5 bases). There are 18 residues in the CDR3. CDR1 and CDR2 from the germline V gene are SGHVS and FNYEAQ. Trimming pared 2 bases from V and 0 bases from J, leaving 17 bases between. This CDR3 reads CASSLYIPGPTSGNTIYF. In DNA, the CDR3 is TGTGCCAGCAGCTTATATATTCCGGGACCGACCTCTGGAAACACCATATATTTT.

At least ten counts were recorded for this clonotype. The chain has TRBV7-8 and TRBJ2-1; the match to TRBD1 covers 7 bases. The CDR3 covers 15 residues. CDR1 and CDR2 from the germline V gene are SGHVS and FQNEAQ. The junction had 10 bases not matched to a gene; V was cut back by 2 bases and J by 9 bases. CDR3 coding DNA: TGTGCCAGCAGCTTATTCATCCAGGGGGTGAGTGAGCAGTTCTTC. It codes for CASSLFIQGVSEQFF.

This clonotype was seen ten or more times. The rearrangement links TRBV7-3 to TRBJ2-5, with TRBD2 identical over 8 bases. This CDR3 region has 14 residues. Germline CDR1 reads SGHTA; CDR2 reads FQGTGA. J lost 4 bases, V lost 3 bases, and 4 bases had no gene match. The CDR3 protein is CASSLSGSGETQYF. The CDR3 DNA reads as TGTGCCAGCAGCTTGAGCGGGAGTGGAGAGACCCAGTACTTC. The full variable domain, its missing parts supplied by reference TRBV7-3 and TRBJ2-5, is GAGVSQTPSNKVTEKGKYVELRCDPISGHTALYWYRQSLGQGPEFLIYFQGTGAADDSGLPNDRFFAVRPEGSVSTLKIQRTERGDSAVYLCASSLSGSGETQYFGPGTRLLVL.

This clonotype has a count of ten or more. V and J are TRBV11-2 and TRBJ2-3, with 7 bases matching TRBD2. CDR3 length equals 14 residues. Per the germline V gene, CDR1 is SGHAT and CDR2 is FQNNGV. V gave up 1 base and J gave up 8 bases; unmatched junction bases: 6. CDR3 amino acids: CASSLGLALGTQYF. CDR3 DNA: TGTGCCAGCAGCTTAGGACTAGCTTTAGGTACGCAGTATTTT.

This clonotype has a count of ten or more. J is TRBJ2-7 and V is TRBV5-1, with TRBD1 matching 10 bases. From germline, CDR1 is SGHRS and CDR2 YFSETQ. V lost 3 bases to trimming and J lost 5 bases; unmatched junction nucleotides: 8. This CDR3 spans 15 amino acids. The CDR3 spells CASSWEDRGSHEQYF. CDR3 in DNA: TGCGCCAGCAGCTGGGAGGACAGGGGGTCCCACGAGCAGTACTTC.

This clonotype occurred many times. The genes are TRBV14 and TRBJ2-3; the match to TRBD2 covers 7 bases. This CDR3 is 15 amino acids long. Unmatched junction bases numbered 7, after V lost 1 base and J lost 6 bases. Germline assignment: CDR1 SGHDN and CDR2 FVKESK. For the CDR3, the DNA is TGTGCCAGCAGCCAAGGTAGCGGGCGGGTGGATACGCAGTATTTT. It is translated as CASSQGSGRVDTQYF.

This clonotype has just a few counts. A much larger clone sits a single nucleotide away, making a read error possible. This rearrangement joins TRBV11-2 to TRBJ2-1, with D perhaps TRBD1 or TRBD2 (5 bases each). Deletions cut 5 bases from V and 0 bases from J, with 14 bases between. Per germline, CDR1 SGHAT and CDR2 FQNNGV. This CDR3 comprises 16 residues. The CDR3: CASSQTPGPSYNEQFF. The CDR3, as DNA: TGTGCCAGCAGCCAAACACCGGGACCCTCCTACAATGAGCAGTTCTTC.

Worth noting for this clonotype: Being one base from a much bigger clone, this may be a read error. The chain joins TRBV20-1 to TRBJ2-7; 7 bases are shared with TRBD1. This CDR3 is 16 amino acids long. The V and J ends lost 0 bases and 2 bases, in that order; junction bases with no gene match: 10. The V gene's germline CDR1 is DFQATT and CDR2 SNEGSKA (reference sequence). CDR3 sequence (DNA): TGCAGTGCTAGAGAGTTAGGGGACAGCGCGCCCTACGAGCAGTACTTC. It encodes CSARELGDSAPYEQYF.

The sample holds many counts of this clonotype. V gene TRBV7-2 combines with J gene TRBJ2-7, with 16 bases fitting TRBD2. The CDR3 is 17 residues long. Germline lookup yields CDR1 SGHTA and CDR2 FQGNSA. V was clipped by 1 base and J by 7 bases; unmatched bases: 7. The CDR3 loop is CASSLGGTSGRAREQYF. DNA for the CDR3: TGTGCCAGCAGCTTAGGGGGGACTAGCGGGAGGGCCCGAGAGCAGTACTTC.

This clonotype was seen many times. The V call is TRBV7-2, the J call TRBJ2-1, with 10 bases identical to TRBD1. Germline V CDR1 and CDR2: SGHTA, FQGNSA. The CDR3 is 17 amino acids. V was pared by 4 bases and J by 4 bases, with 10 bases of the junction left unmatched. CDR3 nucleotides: TGTGCCAGCAGCTCGACAGGGGGCTTAGCGATATACAATGAGCAGTTCTTC. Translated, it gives CASSSTGGLAIYNEQFF.

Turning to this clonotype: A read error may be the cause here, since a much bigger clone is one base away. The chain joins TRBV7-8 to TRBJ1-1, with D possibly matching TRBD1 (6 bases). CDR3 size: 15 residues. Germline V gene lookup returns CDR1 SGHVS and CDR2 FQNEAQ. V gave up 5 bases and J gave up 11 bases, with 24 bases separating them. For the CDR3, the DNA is TGTGCCAGCAGCCCCAGCGGGCAGGGGACCCGTCCGGCTTTCTTT. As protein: CASSPSGQGTRPAFF. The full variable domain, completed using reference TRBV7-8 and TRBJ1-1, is GAGVSQSPRYKVAKRGQDVALRCDPISGHVSLFWYQQALGQGPEFLTYFQNEAQLDKSGLPSDRFFAERPEGSVSTLKIQRTQQEDSAVYLCASSPSGQGTRPAFFGQGTRLTVV.

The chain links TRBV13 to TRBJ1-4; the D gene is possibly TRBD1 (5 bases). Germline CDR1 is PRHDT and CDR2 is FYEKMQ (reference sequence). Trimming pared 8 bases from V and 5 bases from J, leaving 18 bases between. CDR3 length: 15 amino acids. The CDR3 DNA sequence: TGTGCCAGCGGCCCCAGGGTCCAGCGAAATGAAAAACTGTTTTTT. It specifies CASGPRVQRNEKLFF.